This entry concerns a single T cell receptor beta chain. Its antigen is as yet unknown. The source of the sample is a study of PD-1 blockade in classical Hodgkin lymphoma. Notes on the study in general: Complete responders entered with baseline diversity on par with newly diagnosed patients, the results showed.

No patient escaped relapse after autologous stem cell transplantation, and brentuximab vedotin exposure varied. Classifying best responses yielded complete response, partial response or progressive disease. V was clipped by 2 bases and J by 12 bases, with 19 bases between them. Looked up from germline, CDR1 is MNHEY and CDR2 is SVGAGI. CDR3 size: 14 residues. The assay was immunoSEQ multiplex PCR, and TCRdb's table has in-frame clones only and misses some. The sample comprises some 30,000 clones, 60% to 85% of which are singletons, and 3.3% rests with the top ten. Sequencing used peripheral blood mononuclear cells (PBMCs), obtained before the second cycle of nivolumab. The chain recombines TRBV6-5 with TRBJ1-1, with D maybe TRBD1 (6 bases). This TCR came from a human donor with classical Hodgkin lymphoma. CDR3: CASSYANTGKSPFF. The CDR3, as DNA: TGTGCCAGCAGTTACGCAAATACAGGGAAGTCGCCTTTCTTT.